One sample yielded the 26 T cell receptor beta chains listed below, sequenced in a study of PD-L1 blockade in urothelial cancer. Profiled with immunoSEQ multiplex PCR; TCRdb holds only in-frame clones, not every one. The sample lists just over 35,000 clones, around four fifths seen once, with about 11% in the top ten. Time point defined: peripheral blood 6 weeks after treatment start. This sample comprised PBMCs, obtained around atezolizumab (anti-PD-L1) treatment. Receptors originate from a man aged 40-50 years with urothelial cancer.

The chain is built from TRBV5-4 and TRBJ2-7; 8 bases match TRBD1. Per the germline V gene, CDR1 is SGHNT and CDR2 is YYREEE (reference sequence). The CDR3 runs 17 residues. The junction had 15 bases not matched to a gene; V was cut back by 0 bases and J by 7 bases. CDR3: CASSLGLLGQDLKEQYF. CDR3 coding DNA: TGTGCCAGCAGCTTGGGCCTATTGGGACAGGACCTCAAGGAGCAGTACTTC.

The J gene is TRBJ2-7, the V gene TRBV30; D call uncertain. V was trimmed by 4 bases and J by 0 bases, leaving 10 bases between them. Germline V gene data show CDR1 as GTSNPN and CDR2 as SVGIG (reference sequence). CDR3 length: 13 amino acids. The CDR3 region has the DNA TGTGCCTGGACCCCCCCTACCTCCTACGAGCAGTACTTC. This sequence encodes CAWTPPTSYEQYF.

The chain carries TRBV7-2 and TRBJ2-3, with D possibly being TRBD2 (6 bases). The CDR3 contains 16 residues. Trimming took 4 bases from V and 5 from J, leaving 19 bases between them. The germline gives CDR1 SGHTA, CDR2 FQGNSA. The DNA for the CDR3 is TGTGCCAGCAGCTCCCTAGGAGGGGCAGGTGGAGATACGCAGTATTTT. Translation: CASSSLGGAGGDTQYF. The whole variable domain, remainder taken from reference TRBV7-2 and TRBJ2-3, is GAGVSQSPSNKVTEKGKDVELRCDPISGHTALYWYRQSLGQGLEFLIYFQGNSAPDKSGLPSDRFSAERTGGSVSTLTIQRTQQEDSAVYLCASSSLGGAGGDTQYFGPGTRLTVL.

This chain joins TRBV6-5 and TRBJ2-7; D perhaps matches TRBD2 (6 bases). The CDR3 is 14 residues long. Germline V gene data show CDR1 as MNHEY and CDR2 as SVGAGI. V lost 8 bases to trimming and J lost 6 bases, with 20 bases between them. Here the CDR3 reads CASSPHQVGGEQYF. CDR3 nucleotide sequence: TGTGCCAGCTCTCCTCACCAGGTGGGAGGCGAGCAGTACTTC.

The rearrangement uses TRBV19 and TRBJ1-3, with D perhaps TRBD1 (6 bases). Germline V gives CDR1 LNHDA, CDR2 SQIVND (reference sequence). V was shortened by 11 bases and J by 0 bases, with 17 bases between the two germline ends. This CDR3 contains 15 residues. The CDR3 region has the DNA TGTGCCTCTAGGAAGGGGGTCCTCTCTGGAAACACCATATATTTT. Translation: CASRKGVLSGNTIYF.

This sequence joins TRBV9 and TRBJ2-6; no firm D call. CDR1 and CDR2 from the germline V gene are SGDLS and YYNGEE. Between the trimmed V and J ends, which lost 4 bases and 0 bases, there was a span of 14 bases. CDR3 size: 17 residues. CDR3 residues: CASSPRSRSSGANVLTF. The CDR3 DNA sequence: TGTGCCAGCAGCCCCCGGTCGAGGAGCTCTGGGGCCAACGTCCTGACTTTC.

This clone was recorded only once. The genes are TRBV30 and TRBJ2-3; D is perhaps TRBD2 (7 bases). V lost 1 base to trimming and J lost 3 bases, with 17 bases between them. This CDR3 region has 16 residues. CDR1 is GTSNPN, CDR2 SVGIG, per germline (reference sequence). The CDR3 region has the DNA TGTGCCTGGAGTGCGCGACTAGCAGGGGCAACAGATACGCAGTATTTT. Its translation: CAWSARLAGATDTQYF.

The J gene is TRBJ2-7, the V gene TRBV28, with 9 positions matching TRBD1. Germline CDR1 reads MDHEN; CDR2 reads SYDVKM. The CDR3 runs 13 residues. With 7 bases clipped from V and 3 bases from J, the junction kept 4 bases outside the gene matches. CDR3 in amino acids: CASIRDRDYEQYF. CDR3 sequence (DNA): TGTGCCAGCATCCGGGACAGGGACTACGAGCAGTACTTC.

Here the CDR3 reads CSAGRGGTSLTAQYF. CDR3 bases: TGCAGCGCTGGGCGGGGGGGGACTAGCCTCACGGCCCAGTACTTC. The V and J genes are TRBV29-1 and TRBJ2-5; the match to TRBD2 covers 9 bases. Losses at the gene ends were 7 bases for V and 9 bases for J; bases not matched to a gene: 18. Germline CDR1 SQVTM, CDR2 ANQGSEA. The CDR3 spans 15 residues.

This rearrangement joins TRBV14 to TRBJ2-7, with 13 bases lining up with TRBD2. Germline values: CDR1 SGHDN, CDR2 FVKESK. V gave up 1 base and J gave up 1 base; unmatched junction bases: 4. The CDR3 totals 17 residues. CDR3 protein: CASSQVRTSGSSYEQYF. For the CDR3, the DNA is TGTGCCAGCAGCCAAGTGAGGACTAGCGGGAGTTCCTACGAGCAGTACTTC.

The chain couples TRBV30 to TRBJ1-2; perhaps TRBD1 as D (5 bases). Looked up from germline, CDR1 is GTSNPN and CDR2 is SVGIG (reference sequence). The CDR3 runs to 13 residues. V was cut by 1 base and J by 4 bases, with 10 bases left in between. The CDR3 reads CAWSGRVGYGYTF. In DNA, the CDR3 is TGTGCCTGGAGTGGCAGGGTAGGCTATGGCTACACCTTC.

The rearrangement uses TRBV2 and TRBJ2-3, with 9 nucleotides matching TRBD1. Germline assignment: CDR1 SNHLY and CDR2 FYNNEI. J gave up 1 base and V 1 base, and 0 bases lay outside the gene matches. The CDR3 is 15 residues long. DNA for the CDR3: TGTGCCAGCAGTGAAGACAGGGGGCGCACAGATACGCAGTATTTT. Translated: CASSEDRGRTDTQYF.

This CDR3 is CASRVGTVISGANVLTF. In DNA form, the CDR3 reads TGTGCCAGTAGGGTCGGGACAGTGATCTCTGGGGCCAACGTCCTGACTTTC. The genes are TRBV19 and TRBJ2-6; the match to TRBD1 covers 7 bases. The CDR3 contains 17 residues. CDR1 and CDR2 from the germline V gene are LNHDA and SQIVND (reference sequence). With 6 bases clipped from V and 0 bases from J, the junction kept 8 bases outside the gene matches.

This chain links TRBV19 with TRBJ2-7; the match to TRBD2 covers 12 bases. From germline, CDR1 is LNHDA and CDR2 SQIVND (reference sequence). The CDR3 extends over 15 amino acids. The J segment lost 4 bases and the V segment lost 2 bases, leaving 3 bases of the junction unmatched. The CDR3 DNA sequence: TGTGCCAGTAGTATAACCGGACTAGCGGGGTACGAGCAGTACTTC. This codes for CASSITGLAGYEQYF.

The chain has TRBV28 and TRBJ1-5, with D maybe TRBD1 (6 bases). Looked up from germline, CDR1 is MDHEN and CDR2 is SYDVKM. This CDR3 contains 16 residues. Trimming pared 5 bases from V and 7 bases from J, leaving 21 bases between. CDR3 amino acids: CASSRATGHKGQPQHF. CDR3 in DNA: TGTGCCAGCAGTCGTGCGACAGGACACAAGGGGCAGCCCCAGCATTTT.

The chain combines TRBV19 with TRBJ1-5, with D perhaps matching TRBD1 (6 bases). Germline V gene lookup returns CDR1 LNHDA and CDR2 SQIVND (reference sequence). This CDR3 is 14 amino acids long. Deletions cut 3 bases from V and 2 bases from J, with 8 bases between. The CDR3 protein is CASSIPGGNQPQHF. The CDR3 DNA is TGTGCCAGTAGTATCCCAGGGGGCAATCAGCCCCAGCATTTT.

V usage is TRBV6-5 and J usage is TRBJ2-1; 7 nucleotides agree with TRBD2. The CDR3 loop spans 16 amino acids. The germline gives CDR1 MNHEY, CDR2 SVGAGI. With 2 bases clipped from V and 9 bases from J, the junction kept 13 bases outside the gene matches. The CDR3 sequence: CASSYIPAGEGGEQFF. The CDR3 DNA reads TGTGCCAGCAGTTACATTCCCGCTGGGGAGGGAGGTGAGCAGTTCTTC.

V is TRBV7-9 and J is TRBJ2-7, with TRBD1 identical over 7 bases. The CDR3 extends over 16 amino acids. CDR1 is SEHNR and CDR2 is FQNEAQ in the germline V gene (reference sequence). With 4 bases clipped from V and 0 bases from J, the junction kept 9 bases outside the gene matches. The CDR3 region has the DNA TGTGCCAGCAGCTCCCTGCTTAGGGGGCCCTCCTACGAGCAGTACTTC. This encodes CASSSLLRGPSYEQYF. Full variable domain (outside the CDR3, taken from reference TRBV7-9 and TRBJ2-7): DTGVSQNPRHKITKRGQNVTFRCDPISEHNRLYWYRQTLGQGPEFLTYFQNEAQLEKSRLLSDRFSAERPKGSFSTLEIQRTEQGDSAMYLCASSSLLRGPSYEQYFGPGTRLTVT.

The V gene is TRBV4-1, the J gene TRBJ2-1; D is perhaps TRBD2 (6 bases). V was trimmed by 5 bases and J by 2 bases, leaving 13 bases between them. Germline CDR1 MGHRA, CDR2 YSYEKL. This CDR3 comprises 15 residues. The CDR3 loop reads CASSAQEGTYNEQFF. CDR3 nucleotide sequence: TGCGCCAGCAGCGCACAGGAGGGGACCTACAATGAGCAGTTCTTC.

This clone was observed a few times. The rearrangement uses TRBV5-4 and TRBJ2-5; the D gene is possibly TRBD1 (5 bases). There are 13 residues in the CDR3. Germline CDR1 reads SGHNT; CDR2 reads YYREEE (reference sequence). The V end was cut by 3 bases, the J end by 5 bases, with 11 bases between. The CDR3 DNA follows: TGTGCCAGCAGCTCAGGGATGGGGGAGACCCAGTACTTC. This gives the protein CASSSGMGETQYF.

This chain uses TRBV6-1 with TRBJ1-2; no clear D gene. Germline V lookup: CDR1 MNHNS, CDR2 SASEGT. The ends were cut back, 7 bases at V and 4 bases at J, with 13 bases in the middle. The CDR3 has 13 amino acids. CDR3 protein: CASTALERYGYTF. The DNA of the CDR3 is TGTGCCAGCACGGCCCTTGAGCGCTATGGCTACACCTTC.

This clone was recorded a few times. The V and J genes are TRBV4-1 and TRBJ2-2, with D perhaps TRBD2 (6 bases). Trimming took 0 bases from V and 2 from J, leaving 10 bases between them. The CDR3 sequence is 16 residues long. Germline-derived CDR1 and CDR2 are MGHRA and YSYEKL. The CDR3 region is CASSQEGLHNTGELFF. Written as DNA, the CDR3 is TGCGCCAGCAGCCAAGAGGGACTCCACAACACCGGGGAGCTGTTTTTT.

The rearrangement uses TRBV4-3 and TRBJ1-2; 10 nucleotides align to TRBD1. CDR3 size: 15 residues. Germline lookup yields CDR1 LGHNA and CDR2 YSLEER. V lost 5 bases, J lost 2 bases, and 5 bases stayed unmatched. CDR3 bases: TGCGCCAGCAGCTCCCGGACAGGGGGGAACTATGGCTACACCTTC. Translation: CASSSRTGGNYGYTF.

The chain is built from TRBV5-4 and TRBJ2-2; 14 bases are shared with TRBD2. This CDR3 is built from 17 residues. Germline values: CDR1 SGHNT, CDR2 YYREEE (reference sequence). Trimming removed 4 bases from V and 5 bases from J; junction bases left unmatched: 7. For the CDR3, the DNA is TGTGCCAGCAGCACGGGACTAGCGGGAGAAAGAACCGGGGAGCTGTTTTTT. This codes for CASSTGLAGERTGELFF.

This sequence joins TRBV21-1 and TRBJ2-3; the table's D call, TRBD1, has no DNA check behind it. TRBV21-1 is an annotated pseudogene. The CDR3 is 15 residues long. CDR3 DNA: TGTGCCAGCAGCATTACAGGGGGTAAGACAGATACGCAGTATTTT. Amino acid sequence: CASSITGGKTDTQYF.

The chain couples TRBV28 to TRBJ1-5; D is unresolved. V lost 6 bases and J lost 2, with 11 bases in between. The germline V gene has CDR1 MDHEN and CDR2 SYDVKM. The CDR3 has 14 amino acids. CDR3 amino acids: CASSARRGNQPQHF. DNA of the CDR3: TGTGCCAGCAGCGCCCGGAGGGGCAATCAGCCCCAGCATTTT. The full variable domain, its missing parts supplied by reference TRBV28 and TRBJ1-5, is DVKVTQSSRYLVKRTGEKVFLECVQDMDHENMFWYRQDPGLGLRLIYFSYDVKMKEKGDIPEGYSVSREKKERFSLILESASTNQTSMYLCASSARRGNQPQHFGDGTRLSIL.